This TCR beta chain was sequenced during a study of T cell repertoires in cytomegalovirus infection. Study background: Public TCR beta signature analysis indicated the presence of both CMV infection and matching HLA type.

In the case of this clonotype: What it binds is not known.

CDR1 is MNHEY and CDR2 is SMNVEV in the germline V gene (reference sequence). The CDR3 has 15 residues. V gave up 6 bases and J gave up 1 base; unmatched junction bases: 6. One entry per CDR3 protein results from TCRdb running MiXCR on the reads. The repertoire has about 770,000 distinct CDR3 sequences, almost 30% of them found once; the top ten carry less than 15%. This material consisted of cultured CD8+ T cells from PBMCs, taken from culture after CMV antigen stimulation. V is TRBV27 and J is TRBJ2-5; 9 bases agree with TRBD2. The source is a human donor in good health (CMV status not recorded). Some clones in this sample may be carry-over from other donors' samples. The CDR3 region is CASRAGGPSQETQYF. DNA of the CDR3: TGTGCCAGCAGAGCGGGGGGACCTAGCCAAGAGACCCAGTACTTC.